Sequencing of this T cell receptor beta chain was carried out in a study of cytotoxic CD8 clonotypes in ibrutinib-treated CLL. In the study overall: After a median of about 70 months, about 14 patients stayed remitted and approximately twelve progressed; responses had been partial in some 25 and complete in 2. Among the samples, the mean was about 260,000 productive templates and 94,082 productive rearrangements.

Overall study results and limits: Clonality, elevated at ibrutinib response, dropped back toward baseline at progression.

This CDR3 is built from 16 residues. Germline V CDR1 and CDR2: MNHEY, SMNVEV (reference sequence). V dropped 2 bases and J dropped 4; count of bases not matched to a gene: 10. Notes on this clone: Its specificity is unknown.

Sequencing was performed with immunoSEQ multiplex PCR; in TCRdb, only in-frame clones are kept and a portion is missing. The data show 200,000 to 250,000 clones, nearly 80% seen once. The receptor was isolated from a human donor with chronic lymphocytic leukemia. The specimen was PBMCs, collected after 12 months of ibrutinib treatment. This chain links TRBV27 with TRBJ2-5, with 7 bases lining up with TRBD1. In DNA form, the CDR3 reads TGTGCCAGCAGTTTAAACAGGGGTCTTGGTCCAGAGACCCAGTACTTC. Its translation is CASSLNRGLGPETQYF.